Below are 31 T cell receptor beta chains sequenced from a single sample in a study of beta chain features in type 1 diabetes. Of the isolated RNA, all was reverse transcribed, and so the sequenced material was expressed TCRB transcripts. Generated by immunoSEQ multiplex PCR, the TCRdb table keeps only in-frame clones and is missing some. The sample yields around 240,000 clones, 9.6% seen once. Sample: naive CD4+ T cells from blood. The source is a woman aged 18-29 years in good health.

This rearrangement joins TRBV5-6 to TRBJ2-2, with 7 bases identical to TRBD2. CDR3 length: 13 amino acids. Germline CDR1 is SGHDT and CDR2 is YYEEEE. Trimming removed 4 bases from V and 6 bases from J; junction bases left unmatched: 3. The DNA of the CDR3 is TGTGCCAGCAGCCTTACTAGCGCCGGGGAGCTGTTTTTT. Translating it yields CASSLTSAGELFF. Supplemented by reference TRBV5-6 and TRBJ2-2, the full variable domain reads DAGVTQSPTHLIKTRGQQVTLRCSPKSGHDTVSWYQQALGQGPQFIFQYYEEEERQRGNFPDRFSGHQFPNYSSELNVNALLLGDSALYLCASSLTSAGELFFGEGSRLTVL.

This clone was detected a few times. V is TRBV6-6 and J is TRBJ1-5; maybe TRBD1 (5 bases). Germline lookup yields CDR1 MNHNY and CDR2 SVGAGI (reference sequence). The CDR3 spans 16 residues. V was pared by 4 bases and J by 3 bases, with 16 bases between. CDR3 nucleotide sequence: TGTGCCAGCAGTTTGCGGGAAGGGGCGATCAATCAGCCCCAGCATTTT. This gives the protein CASSLREGAINQPQHF.

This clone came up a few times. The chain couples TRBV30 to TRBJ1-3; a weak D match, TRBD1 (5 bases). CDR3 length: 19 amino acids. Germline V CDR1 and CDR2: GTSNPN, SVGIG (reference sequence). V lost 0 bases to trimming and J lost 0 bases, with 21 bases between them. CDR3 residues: CAWSVLALLRGISGNTIYF. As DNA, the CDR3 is TGTGCCTGGAGTGTACTAGCTTTACTTCGGGGGATCTCTGGAAACACCATATATTTT.

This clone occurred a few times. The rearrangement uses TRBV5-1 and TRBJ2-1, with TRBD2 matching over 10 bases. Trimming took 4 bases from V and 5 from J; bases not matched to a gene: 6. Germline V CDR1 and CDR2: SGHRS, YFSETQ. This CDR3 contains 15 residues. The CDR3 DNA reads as TGCGCCAGCAGCGTACTAGCGGGAACTAACAATGAGCAGTTCTTC. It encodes CASSVLAGTNNEQFF.

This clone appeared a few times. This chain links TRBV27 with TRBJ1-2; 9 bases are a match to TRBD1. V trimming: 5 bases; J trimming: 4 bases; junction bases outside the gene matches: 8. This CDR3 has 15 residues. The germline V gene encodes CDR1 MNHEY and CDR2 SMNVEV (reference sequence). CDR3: CASSLMGTGTYGYTF. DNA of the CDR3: TGTGCCAGCAGTCTCATGGGGACAGGGACCTATGGCTACACCTTC.

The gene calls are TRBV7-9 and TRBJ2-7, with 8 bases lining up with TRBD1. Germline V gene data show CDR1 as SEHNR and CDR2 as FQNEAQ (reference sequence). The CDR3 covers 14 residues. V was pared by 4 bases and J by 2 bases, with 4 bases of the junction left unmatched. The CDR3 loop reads CASSSGQGTYEQYF. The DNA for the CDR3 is TGTGCCAGCAGCTCCGGACAGGGTACCTACGAGCAGTACTTC. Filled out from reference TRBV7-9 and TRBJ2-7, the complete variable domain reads DTGVSQNPRHKITKRGQNVTFRCDPISEHNRLYWYRQTLGQGPEFLTYFQNEAQLEKSRLLSDRFSAERPKGSFSTLEIQRTEQGDSAMYLCASSSGQGTYEQYFGPGTRLTVT.

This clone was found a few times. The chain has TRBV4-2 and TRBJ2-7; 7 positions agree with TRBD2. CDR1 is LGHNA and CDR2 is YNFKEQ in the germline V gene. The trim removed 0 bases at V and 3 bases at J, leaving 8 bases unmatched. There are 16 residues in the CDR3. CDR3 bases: TGTGCCAGCAGCCAAGACTTGACTAGCCGCCTCTACGAGCAGTACTTC. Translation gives CASSQDLTSRLYEQYF.

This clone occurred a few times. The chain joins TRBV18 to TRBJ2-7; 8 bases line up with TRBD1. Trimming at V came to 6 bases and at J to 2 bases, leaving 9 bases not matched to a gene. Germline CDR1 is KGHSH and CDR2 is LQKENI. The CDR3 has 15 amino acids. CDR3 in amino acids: CASSRDRGGTYEQYF. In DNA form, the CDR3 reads TGTGCCAGCTCCCGCGACAGGGGAGGAACCTACGAGCAGTACTTC.

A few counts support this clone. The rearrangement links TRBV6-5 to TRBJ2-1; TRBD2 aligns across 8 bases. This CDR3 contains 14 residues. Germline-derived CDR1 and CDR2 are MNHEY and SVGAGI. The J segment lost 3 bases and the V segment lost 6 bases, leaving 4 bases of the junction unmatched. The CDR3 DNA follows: TGTGCCAGCAGGCGGGAGGCCTTCTACAATGAGCAGTTCTTC. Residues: CASRREAFYNEQFF.

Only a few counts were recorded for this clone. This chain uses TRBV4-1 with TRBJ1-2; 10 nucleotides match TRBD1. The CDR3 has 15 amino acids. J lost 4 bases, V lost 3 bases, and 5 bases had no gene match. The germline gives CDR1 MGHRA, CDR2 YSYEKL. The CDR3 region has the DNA TGCGCCAGCAGCCAGGGTAGGACAGGGGGCTATGGCTACACCTTC. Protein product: CASSQGRTGGYGYTF.

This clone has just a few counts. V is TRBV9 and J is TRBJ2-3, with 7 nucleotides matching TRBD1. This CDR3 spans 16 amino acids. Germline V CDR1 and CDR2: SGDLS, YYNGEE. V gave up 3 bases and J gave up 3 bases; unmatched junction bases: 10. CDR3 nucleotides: TGTGCCAGCAGCGCCCTGGGACAGCCGATTACAGATACGCAGTATTTT. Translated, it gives CASSALGQPITDTQYF.

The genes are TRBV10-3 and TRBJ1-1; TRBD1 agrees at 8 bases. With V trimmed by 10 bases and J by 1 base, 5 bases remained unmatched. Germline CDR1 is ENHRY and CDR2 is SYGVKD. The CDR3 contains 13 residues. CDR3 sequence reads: CATRDRQNTEAFF. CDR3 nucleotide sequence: TGTGCCACCAGGGACAGGCAGAACACTGAAGCTTTCTTT.

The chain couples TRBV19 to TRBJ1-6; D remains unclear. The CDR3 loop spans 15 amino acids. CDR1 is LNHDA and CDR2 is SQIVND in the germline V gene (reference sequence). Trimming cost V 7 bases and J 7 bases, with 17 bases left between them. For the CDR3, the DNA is TGTGCCAGTAAGGTCATGGGAGCAGAGAATTCACCCCTCCACTTT. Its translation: CASKVMGAENSPLHF.

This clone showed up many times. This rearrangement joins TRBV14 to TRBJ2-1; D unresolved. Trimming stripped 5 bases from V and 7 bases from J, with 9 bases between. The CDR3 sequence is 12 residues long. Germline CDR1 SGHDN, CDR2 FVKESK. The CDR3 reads CASSFRRNEQFF. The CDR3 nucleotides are TGTGCCAGCAGCTTTCGCAGGAATGAGCAGTTCTTC.

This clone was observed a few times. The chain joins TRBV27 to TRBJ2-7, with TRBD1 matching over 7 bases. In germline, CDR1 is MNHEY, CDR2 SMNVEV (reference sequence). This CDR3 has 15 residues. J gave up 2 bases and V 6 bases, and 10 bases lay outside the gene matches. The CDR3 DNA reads TGTGCCAGCAGCCGGGATAAACAGGGGCCCTACGAGCAGTACTTC. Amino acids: CASSRDKQGPYEQYF.

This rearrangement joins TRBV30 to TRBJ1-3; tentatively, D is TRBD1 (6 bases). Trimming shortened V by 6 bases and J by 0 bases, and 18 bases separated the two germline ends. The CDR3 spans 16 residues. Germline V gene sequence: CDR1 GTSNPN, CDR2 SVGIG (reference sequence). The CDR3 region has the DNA TGTGCCTGCATCACTGCAGGGGCTAACTCTGGAAACACCATATATTTT. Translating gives CACITAGANSGNTIYF.

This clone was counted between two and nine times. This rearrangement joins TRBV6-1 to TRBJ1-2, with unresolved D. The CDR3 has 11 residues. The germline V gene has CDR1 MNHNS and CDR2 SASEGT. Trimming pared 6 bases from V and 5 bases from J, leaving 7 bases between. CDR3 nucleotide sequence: TGTGCCAGCAGCAGAACGTATGGCTACACCTTC. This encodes CASSRTYGYTF.

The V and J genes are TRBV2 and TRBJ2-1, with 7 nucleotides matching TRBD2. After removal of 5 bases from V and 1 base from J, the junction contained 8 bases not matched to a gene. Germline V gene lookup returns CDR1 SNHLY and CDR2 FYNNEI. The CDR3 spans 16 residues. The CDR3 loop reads CASSYSGWGSYNEQFF. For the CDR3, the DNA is TGTGCCAGCAGTTATAGCGGGTGGGGTTCCTACAATGAGCAGTTCTTC.

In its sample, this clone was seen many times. The chain's CDR3 is CASSPDRGNNQPQHF. CDR3 coding DNA: TGCGCCAGCAGCCCAGACAGGGGCAACAATCAGCCCCAGCATTTT. This sequence joins TRBV4-1 and TRBJ1-5; 8 nucleotides align to TRBD1. The length of the CDR3 is 15 residues. Germline CDR1 reads MGHRA; CDR2 reads YSYEKL. Germline trimming cut 4 bases from V and 3 bases from J; bases unmatched to any gene: 5.

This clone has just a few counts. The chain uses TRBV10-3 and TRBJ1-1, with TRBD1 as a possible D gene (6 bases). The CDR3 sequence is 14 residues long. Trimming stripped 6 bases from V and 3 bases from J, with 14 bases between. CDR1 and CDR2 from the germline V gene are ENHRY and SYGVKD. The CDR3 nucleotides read TGTGCCATCAGGGGGGCCTTCGGGGACACTGAAGCTTTCTTT. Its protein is CAIRGAFGDTEAFF.

The DNA of the CDR3 is TGTGCCAGCAGCGTCGGACTTCAACTCTATGGCTACACCTTC. It specifies CASSVGLQLYGYTF. This chain links TRBV7-9 with TRBJ1-2, with D unresolved. The CDR3 sequence is 14 residues long. The V gene's germline CDR1 is SEHNR and CDR2 FQNEAQ (reference sequence). Trimming took 5 bases from V and 4 from J, leaving 14 bases between them.

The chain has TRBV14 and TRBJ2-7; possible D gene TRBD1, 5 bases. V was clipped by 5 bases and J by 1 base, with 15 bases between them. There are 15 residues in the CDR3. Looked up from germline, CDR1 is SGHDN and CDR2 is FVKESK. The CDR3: CASSSSGRTSYEQYF. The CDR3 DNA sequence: TGTGCCAGCAGCTCTAGTGGGCGGACATCCTACGAGCAGTACTTC. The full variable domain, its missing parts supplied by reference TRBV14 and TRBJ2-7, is EAGVTQFPSHSVIEKGQTVTLRCDPISGHDNLYWYRRVMGKEIKFLLHFVKESKQDESGMPNNRFLAERTGGTYSTLKVQPAELEDSGVYFCASSSSGRTSYEQYFGPGTRLTVT.

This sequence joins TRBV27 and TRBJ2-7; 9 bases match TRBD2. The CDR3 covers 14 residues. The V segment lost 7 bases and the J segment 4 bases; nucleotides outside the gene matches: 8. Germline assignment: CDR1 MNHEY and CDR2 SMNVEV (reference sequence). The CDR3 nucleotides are TGTGCCAGCATGAGAATAGCGGGAGCATACGAGCAGTACTTC. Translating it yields CASMRIAGAYEQYF.

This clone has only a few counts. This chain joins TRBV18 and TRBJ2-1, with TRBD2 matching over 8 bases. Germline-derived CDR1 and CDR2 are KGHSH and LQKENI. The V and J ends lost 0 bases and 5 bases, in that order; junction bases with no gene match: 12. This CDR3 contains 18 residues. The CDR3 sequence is CASSPPWLAGKLDNEQFF. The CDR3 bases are TGTGCCAGCTCACCACCGTGGTTAGCGGGGAAGCTGGACAATGAGCAGTTCTTC.

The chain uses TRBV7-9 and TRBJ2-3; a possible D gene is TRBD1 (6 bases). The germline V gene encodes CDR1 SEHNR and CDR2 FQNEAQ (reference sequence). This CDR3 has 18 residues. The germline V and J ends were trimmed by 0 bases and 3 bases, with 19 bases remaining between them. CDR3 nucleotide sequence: TGTGCCAGCAGCTTAGCGGGGAGCAGACAGGATTTGACAGATACGCAGTATTTT. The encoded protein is CASSLAGSRQDLTDTQYF.

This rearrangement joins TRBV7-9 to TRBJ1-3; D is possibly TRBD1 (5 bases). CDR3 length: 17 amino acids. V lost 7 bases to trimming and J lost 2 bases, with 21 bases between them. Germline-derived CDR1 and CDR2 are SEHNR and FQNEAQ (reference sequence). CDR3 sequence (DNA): TGTGCCAGCACCATTGGGGCAACGGCTCCGGCTGGAAACACCATATATTTT. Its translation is CASTIGATAPAGNTIYF.

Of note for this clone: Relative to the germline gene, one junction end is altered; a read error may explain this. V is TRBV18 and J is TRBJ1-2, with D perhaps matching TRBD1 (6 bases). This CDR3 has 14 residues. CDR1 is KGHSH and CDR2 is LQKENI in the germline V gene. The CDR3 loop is CASSPGSQGTPRIF. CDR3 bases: TGTGCCAGCTCACCGGGAAGCCAGGGGACCCCTCGGATCTTC.

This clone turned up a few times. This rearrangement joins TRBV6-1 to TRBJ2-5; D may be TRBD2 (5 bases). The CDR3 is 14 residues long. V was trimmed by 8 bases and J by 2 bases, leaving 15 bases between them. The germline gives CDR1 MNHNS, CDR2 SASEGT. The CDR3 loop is CASLSEFTQETQYF. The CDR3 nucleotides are TGTGCCAGCCTTAGCGAGTTTACGCAAGAGACCCAGTACTTC.

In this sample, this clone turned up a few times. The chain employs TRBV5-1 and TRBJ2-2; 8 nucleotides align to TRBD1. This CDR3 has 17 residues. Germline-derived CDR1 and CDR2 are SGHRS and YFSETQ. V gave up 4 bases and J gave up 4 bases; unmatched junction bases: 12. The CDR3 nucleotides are TGCGCCAGCAGCACCTTCGCAGGACAGGGACTCACCGGGGAGCTGTTTTTT. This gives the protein CASSTFAGQGLTGELFF.

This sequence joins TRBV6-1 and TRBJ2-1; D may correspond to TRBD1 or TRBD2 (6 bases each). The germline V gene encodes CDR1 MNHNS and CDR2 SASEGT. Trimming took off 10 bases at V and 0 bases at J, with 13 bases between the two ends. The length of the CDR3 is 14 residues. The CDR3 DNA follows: TGTGCCATCAGGGGACTCCGCTCCTACAATGAGCAGTTCTTC. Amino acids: CAIRGLRSYNEQFF.

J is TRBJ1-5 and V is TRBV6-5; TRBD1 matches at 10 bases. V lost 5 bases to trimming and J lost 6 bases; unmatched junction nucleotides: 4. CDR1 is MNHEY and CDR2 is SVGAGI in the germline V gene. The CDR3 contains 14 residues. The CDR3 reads CASSPGTGAQPQHF. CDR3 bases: TGTGCCAGCAGTCCAGGGACAGGGGCTCAGCCCCAGCATTTT.